These T cell receptor beta chains were read from a single sample in a study of T cells in Graves' hyperthyroidism and ophthalmopathy. TCRdb re-called the multiplex PCR reads with MiXCR, one entry per CDR3 protein. The sample has some 570,000 distinct CDR3 sequences; 14% are singletons. Sequenced sample: blood. All receptors come from a woman between 18 and 30 years old with Graves' ophthalmopathy. Both conserved end residues are trimmed from each CDR3. D genes are given only for firm matches. Clone sizes are given selectively: once, few, many, or a class where the clone is expanded.

d_gene: TRBD2; abundance: many; v_gene: TRBV11-3; CDR3aa: ASSLQAGAPGELF
d_gene: -; abundance: -; v_gene: TRBV12-3/TRBV12-4; CDR3aa: ANSFVPNYGYT
d_gene: TRBD1; abundance: -; v_gene: TRBV11-2; CDR3aa: ASSLGTGLHDFGNTIY
d_gene: TRBD2; abundance: few; v_gene: TRBV6-2/TRBV6-3; CDR3aa: ASSRLAGNFNEQF
d_gene: TRBD2; abundance: many; v_gene: TRBV7-9; CDR3aa: ASSPVGLAGFNEQF
d_gene: TRBD1; abundance: few; v_gene: TRBV5-8; CDR3aa: ASSRGGGTGGNQPQH
d_gene: -; abundance: many; v_gene: TRBV7-9; CDR3aa: ASSRGAGDQPQH
d_gene: -; abundance: -; v_gene: TRBV7-8; CDR3aa: ASSLALGTYLDTEAF
d_gene: -; abundance: many; v_gene: TRBV27; CDR3aa: ASSSSRLSYEQY
d_gene: TRBD2; abundance: few; v_gene: TRBV5-1; CDR3aa: ASRDLLAGEETQY
d_gene: -; abundance: -; v_gene: TRBV27; CDR3aa: ASSLGAESGVQF
d_gene: TRBD1; abundance: -; v_gene: TRBV20-1; CDR3aa: SASEVGRGRADTQY
d_gene: TRBD1; abundance: many; v_gene: TRBV9; CDR3aa: ASSVGGIRGPPEQF
d_gene: -; abundance: many; v_gene: TRBV24-1; CDR3aa: ATSDSGTKIYNEQF
d_gene: -; abundance: many; v_gene: TRBV7-9; CDR3aa: ASSPPGIQEVGEAF
d_gene: -; abundance: many; v_gene: TRBV12-3/TRBV12-4; CDR3aa: ASSLTGFGEAF
d_gene: -; abundance: many; v_gene: TRBV5-5; CDR3aa: ASRGGGGYTEAF
d_gene: -; abundance: many; v_gene: TRBV7-8; CDR3aa: ASSPESPTGNPWRYEQY
d_gene: TRBD1; abundance: -; v_gene: TRBV20-1; CDR3aa: SATTGGTYQETQY
d_gene: -; abundance: -; v_gene: TRBV9; CDR3aa: ASSSRVWGWTNEKLF
d_gene: TRBD2; abundance: many; v_gene: TRBV7-9; CDR3aa: ASSLPSGRPISSYNEQF
d_gene: -; abundance: -; v_gene: TRBV2; CDR3aa: ASSPLDSQNSYEQY
d_gene: TRBD1; abundance: few; v_gene: TRBV6-5; CDR3aa: ASSFSSDRGTYEQY
d_gene: TRBD2; abundance: few; v_gene: TRBV9; CDR3aa: ASSIAGLSTDTQY
d_gene: TRBD2; abundance: many; v_gene: TRBV11-2; CDR3aa: ASRIGTSGYNEQF
d_gene: -; abundance: few; v_gene: TRBV9; CDR3aa: ASSVRGMPNTGELF
d_gene: -; abundance: many; v_gene: TRBV7-9; CDR3aa: ASSPARGPSSYEQY
d_gene: -; abundance: many; v_gene: TRBV7-8; CDR3aa: ASSSEFGTRNSPLH
d_gene: -; abundance: many; v_gene: TRBV7-3; CDR3aa: ASSRETDYNEQF
d_gene: -; abundance: few; v_gene: TRBV20-1; CDR3aa: SASDGEQY
d_gene: -; abundance: many; v_gene: TRBV7-3; CDR3aa: ASSPTVMAYNEQF
d_gene: -; abundance: many; v_gene: TRBV7-9; CDR3aa: ASSLVRNAEGKLNTEAF
d_gene: TRBD2; abundance: many; v_gene: TRBV2; CDR3aa: ALRAGGFSYNEQF
d_gene: -; abundance: -; v_gene: TRBV20-1; CDR3aa: SARDSPKGTYEQY
d_gene: TRBD2; abundance: -; v_gene: TRBV4-1; CDR3aa: ASSRGLAGGPGETQY
d_gene: TRBD1; abundance: -; v_gene: TRBV7-9; CDR3aa: ASSFGQGSAEAF
d_gene: TRBD1; abundance: many; v_gene: TRBV18; CDR3aa: ASSPSGTGNEKLF
d_gene: -; abundance: many; v_gene: TRBV20-1; CDR3aa: LWAGASLGYGYT
d_gene: -; abundance: -; v_gene: TRBV27; CDR3aa: ASSLTGSVSSYNEQF
d_gene: -; abundance: many; v_gene: TRBV6-2/TRBV6-3; CDR3aa: ASSKGLSTNTGELF
d_gene: -; abundance: many; v_gene: TRBV28; CDR3aa: ASSPHQGLTEAF
d_gene: -; abundance: -; v_gene: TRBV5-1; CDR3aa: ASSLTRSGTATNEKLF
d_gene: -; abundance: many; v_gene: TRBV2; CDR3aa: ASTGGTTNIQY
d_gene: -; abundance: many; v_gene: TRBV6-2/TRBV6-3; CDR3aa: ASSSRTLGVDEQF
d_gene: TRBD2; abundance: few; v_gene: TRBV11-2; CDR3aa: ASSAGEHGELF